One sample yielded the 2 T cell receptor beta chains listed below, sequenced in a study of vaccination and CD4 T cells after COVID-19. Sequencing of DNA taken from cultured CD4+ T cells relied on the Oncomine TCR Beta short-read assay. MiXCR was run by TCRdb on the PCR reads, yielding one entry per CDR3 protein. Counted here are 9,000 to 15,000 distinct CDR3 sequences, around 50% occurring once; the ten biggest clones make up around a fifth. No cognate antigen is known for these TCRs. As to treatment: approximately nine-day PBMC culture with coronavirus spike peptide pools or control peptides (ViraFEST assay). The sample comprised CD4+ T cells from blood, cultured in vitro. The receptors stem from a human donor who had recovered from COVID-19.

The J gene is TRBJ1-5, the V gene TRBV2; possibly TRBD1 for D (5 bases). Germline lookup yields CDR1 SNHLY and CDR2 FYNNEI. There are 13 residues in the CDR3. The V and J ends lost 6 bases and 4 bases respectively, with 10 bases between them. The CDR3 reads CASSLGTNQPQHF. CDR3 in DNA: TGTGCCAGCAGCCTGGGGACTAATCAGCCCCAGCATTTT.

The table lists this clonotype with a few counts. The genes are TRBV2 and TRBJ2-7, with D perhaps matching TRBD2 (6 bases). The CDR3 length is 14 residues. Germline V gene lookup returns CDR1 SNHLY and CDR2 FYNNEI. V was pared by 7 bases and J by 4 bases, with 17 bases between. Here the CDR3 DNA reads TGTGCCAGCAACCCCCCTGGAGGGTTATACGAGCAGTACTTC. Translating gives CASNPPGGLYEQYF.